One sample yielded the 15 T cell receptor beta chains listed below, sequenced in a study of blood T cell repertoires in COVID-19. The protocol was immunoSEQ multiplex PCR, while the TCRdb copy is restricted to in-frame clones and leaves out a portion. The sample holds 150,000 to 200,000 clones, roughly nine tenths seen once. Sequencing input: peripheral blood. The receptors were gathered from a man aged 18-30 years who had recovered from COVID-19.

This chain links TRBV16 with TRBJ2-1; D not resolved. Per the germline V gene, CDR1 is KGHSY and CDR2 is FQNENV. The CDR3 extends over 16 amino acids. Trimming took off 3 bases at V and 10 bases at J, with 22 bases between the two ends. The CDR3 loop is CASSQASTAALGEQFF. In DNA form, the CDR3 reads TGTGCCAGCAGCCAGGCTTCCACGGCAGCGCTTGGCGAGCAGTTCTTC.

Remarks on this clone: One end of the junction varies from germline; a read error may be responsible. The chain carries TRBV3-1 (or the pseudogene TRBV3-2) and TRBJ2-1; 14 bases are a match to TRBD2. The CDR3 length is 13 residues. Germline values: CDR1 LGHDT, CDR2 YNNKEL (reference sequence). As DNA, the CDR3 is TGTGCCAGCAGCCAGGGACTAGCGGGAGTCAATGTCTTC. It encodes CASSQGLAGVNVF.

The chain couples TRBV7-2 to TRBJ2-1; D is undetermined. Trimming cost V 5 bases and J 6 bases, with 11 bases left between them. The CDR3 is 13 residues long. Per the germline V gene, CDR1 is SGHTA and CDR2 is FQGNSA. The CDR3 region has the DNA TGTGCCAGCAGCCCCCGGCGGTTCAATGAGCAGTTCTTC. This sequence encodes CASSPRRFNEQFF.

For the CDR3, the DNA is TGTGCCAGCTCACCGATGGACAGAACTTTTAATCAGCCCCAGCATTTT. Translating it yields CASSPMDRTFNQPQHF. The V gene is TRBV18, the J gene TRBJ1-5; the D gene is possibly TRBD1 (6 bases). This CDR3 region has 16 residues. Deletions cut 3 bases from V and 4 bases from J, with 16 bases between. Germline values: CDR1 KGHSH, CDR2 LQKENI.

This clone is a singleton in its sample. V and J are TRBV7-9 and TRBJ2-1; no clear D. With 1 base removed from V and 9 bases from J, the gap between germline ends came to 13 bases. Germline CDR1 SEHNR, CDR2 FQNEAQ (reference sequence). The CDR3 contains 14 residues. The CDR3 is CASSLGAHHGEQFF. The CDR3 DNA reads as TGTGCCAGCAGCTTAGGTGCGCACCATGGTGAGCAGTTCTTC.

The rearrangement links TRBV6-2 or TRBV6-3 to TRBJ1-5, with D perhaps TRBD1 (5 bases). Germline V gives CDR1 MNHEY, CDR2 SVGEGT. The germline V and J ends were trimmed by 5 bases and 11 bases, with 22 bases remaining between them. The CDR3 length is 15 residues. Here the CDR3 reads CASSPRGGGNEAQHF. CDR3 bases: TGTGCCAGCAGTCCCCGAGGTGGGGGGAACGAGGCCCAGCATTTT.

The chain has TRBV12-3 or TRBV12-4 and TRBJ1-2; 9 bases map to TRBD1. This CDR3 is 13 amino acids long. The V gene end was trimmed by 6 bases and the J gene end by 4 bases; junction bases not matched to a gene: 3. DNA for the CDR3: TGTGCCAGCAGGGGACAGGGAGCCTATGGCTACACCTTC. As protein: CASRGQGAYGYTF.

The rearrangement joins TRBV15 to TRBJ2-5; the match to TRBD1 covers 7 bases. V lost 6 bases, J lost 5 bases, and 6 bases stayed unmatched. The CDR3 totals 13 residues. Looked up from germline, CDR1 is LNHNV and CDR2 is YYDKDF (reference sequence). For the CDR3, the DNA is TGTGCCACCAGGCCCGGGACAGACGAGACCCAGTACTTC. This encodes CATRPGTDETQYF.

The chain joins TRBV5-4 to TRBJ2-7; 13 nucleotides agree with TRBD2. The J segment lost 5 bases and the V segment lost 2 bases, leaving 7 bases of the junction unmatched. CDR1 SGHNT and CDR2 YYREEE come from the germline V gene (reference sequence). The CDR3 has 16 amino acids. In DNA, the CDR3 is TGTGCCAGCAGCTTACTAGCGGGAGGGCGGGGCGACGAGCAGTACTTC. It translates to CASSLLAGGRGDEQYF.

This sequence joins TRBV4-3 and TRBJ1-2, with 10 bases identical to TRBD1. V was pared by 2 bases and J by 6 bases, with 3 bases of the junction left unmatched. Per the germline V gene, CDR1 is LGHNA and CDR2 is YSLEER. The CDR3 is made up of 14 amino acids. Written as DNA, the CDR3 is TGCGCCAGCAGCCAATCCGGGACAGGGGATGGCTACACCTTC. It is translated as CASSQSGTGDGYTF.

CDR3 loop: CASGEEGRTEAFF. In DNA, the CDR3 is TGTGCCAGCGGGGAGGAGGGTCGCACTGAAGCTTTCTTT. The chain has TRBV27 and TRBJ1-1; D gene unclear. CDR1 is MNHEY, CDR2 SMNVEV, per germline (reference sequence). The CDR3 is 13 amino acids. V lost 8 bases and J 4 bases, leaving 14 bases between the germline ends.

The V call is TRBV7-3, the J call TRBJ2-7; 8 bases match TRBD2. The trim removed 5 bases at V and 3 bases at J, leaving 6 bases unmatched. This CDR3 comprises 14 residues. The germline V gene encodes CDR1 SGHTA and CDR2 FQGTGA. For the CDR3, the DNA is TGTGCCAGCAGCCCCGGGAGGGGGTTCTACGAGCAGTACTTC. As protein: CASSPGRGFYEQYF.

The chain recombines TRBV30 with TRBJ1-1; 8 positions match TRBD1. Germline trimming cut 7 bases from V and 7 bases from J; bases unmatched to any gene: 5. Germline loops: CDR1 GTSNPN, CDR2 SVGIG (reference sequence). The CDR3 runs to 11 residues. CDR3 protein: CAFSGQDEAFF. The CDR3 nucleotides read TGTGCCTTCTCGGGACAGGATGAAGCTTTCTTT.

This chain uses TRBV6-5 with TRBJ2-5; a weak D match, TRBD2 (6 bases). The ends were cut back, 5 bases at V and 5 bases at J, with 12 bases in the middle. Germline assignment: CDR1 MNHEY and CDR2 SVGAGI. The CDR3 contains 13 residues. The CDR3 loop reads CASSRRAEETQYF. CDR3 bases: TGTGCCAGCAGTCGGAGGGCCGAGGAGACCCAGTACTTC.

CDR3 sequence: CATGRQGAGSGANVLTF. The CDR3 coding sequence is TGTGCCACCGGACGACAAGGGGCGGGGTCTGGGGCCAACGTCCTGACTTTC. This chain joins TRBV24-1 and TRBJ2-6, with TRBD2 as a possible D gene (6 bases). Germline V CDR1 and CDR2: KGHDR, SFDVKD. The CDR3 has 17 amino acids. V lost 9 bases, J lost 1 base, and 18 bases lay in between.